What follows is one T cell receptor (beta chain) and its context. The clone's antigen remains unknown. It has no much larger one-base neighbor in the sample; base qualities were not kept. Using the deep immunoSEQ assay, multiplex PCR amplified TCR CDR3 regions from genomic DNA. Extracted genomic DNA from each cell subset was distributed evenly across all wells of several immunoSEQ 96-well plates, and each plate was treated as a replicate. For sorted subsets, each replicate PCR was loaded with 150 to 250 ng genomic DNA, equivalent to 32,000 or so T cell genomes. Purified libraries were quantified with a Qubit 3.0 fluorometer, sized on a Bioanalyzer 2100, and re-quantified with the KAPA Library Quantification kit. Every immunoSEQ 96-well plate was sequenced on a dedicated single-read 150-cycle Illumina NextSeq 550 flow cell. On the authors' methods: The immunoSEQ output contained only junctional sequences without quality scores, so filtering could not match that applied to full-length reads. Sequences were annotated with PyIR, a Python wrapper for IgBLAST v1.9, and V/J genes and CDR3 were assigned using IMGT germline references. Reads with weak V/J assignments (E-value above 1e-6), missing CDR3, stop codons, out-of-frame junctions, or ambiguous translated residues were removed. V3J clonotypes were defined by identical inferred V gene, J gene, and CDR3 amino acid sequence. To compute the percentage overlap between repertoires, the number of shared unique clonotypes was divided by the size of the smaller repertoire. Repertoire richness was assessed with RTK rarefaction, the Chao1 estimator, and Recon v2.1 estimates of unobserved clonotypes. OLGA was used to compute generation probabilities for all TCRbeta clonotypes that the gDNA method yielded from a few donors. TCRdb obtained this table from immuneACCESS and retained in-frame rearrangements with V and J assigned. These tables miss some clones; where compared with another copy, unresolved V genes account for less than half of the shortfall, and the remainder is unexplained. V and J calls and clone size are as listed in that table; D and trimming were resolved from the DNA. The sample profile shows around 700,000 clones; about 90% of them were found once. The ten largest clones add up to about 24% of the sample.

This sample was included in a study of shared clonotypes between healthy human individuals (dated by TCRdb to 2020 to 2021). With respect to the entire study: The cohort comprised a couple of women and three men aged 18 to 49 years. For each donor, CD4 naive and CD4 memory were each given three plates, CD8 naive was given two plates, and CD8 memory was given one plate. Blood TCR repertoires of five healthy adults were deeply sequenced to estimate repertoire size and the extent of clonotype sharing between individuals. To increase sequencing depth and limit assay-specific biases, different laboratories used diverse techniques to prepare libraries and sequence TCR repertoires. Leukapheresis yielded between about 0.9 and 9.5 billion PBMCs per donor.

The investigation overall reported the following: Naive subsets generally had larger estimated clonotype richness than memory subsets. Based on pairwise subsampling, the degree of clonotype sharing among donors was expected to be affected by sequencing depth. The small number of donors limited the genetic and exposure-history diversity represented. Sampling was restricted to blood, and TCR repertoires in tissues likely differ from the TCR repertoires found in blood. Compared with non-shared clonotypes, the clonotypes found in all four sorted-subset donors had higher generation probabilities. Even with the large sequencing depth, rarefaction of the sorted-subset datasets indicated that sequencing was incomplete. When a few donors were compared, the shared fraction of clonotypes was about 5.4% for naive CD4, roughly 3.3% for naive CD8, roughly 2.5% for memory CD4, and 0.35% to 0.5% for memory CD8.

CD8 naive samples consisted of CD45RO-negative cells that were positively selected for CCR7, yielding a CD45RA+CCR7+ population without TemRA cells. Healthy HIV-negative adults with no recently reported acute infections or vaccinations were included as donors. All donors were Caucasian adults living in Nashville, Tennessee, USA. Blood was obtained by leukapheresis, after which PBMCs were separated by Ficoll-Histopaque density gradient centrifugation and cryopreserved in liquid nitrogen vapor phase. Analytical flow cytometry was used to check the purity and quantity of each magnetically sorted T cell population. Each sorted fraction had its genomic DNA isolated and then quantified by UV absorbance on a Nanodrop 2000c. Material for sequencing was naive CD8+ T cells sorted from blood. The cell subset or site label, read with the paper, signifies: CD45RA+CCR7+. The sequence was collected from a man younger than 40 in good health.

At the DNA level, the sequence is TGTGCCAGCAGCGGACTAGCGGGACGACCTAGCTCTGGGGCCAACGTCCTGACTTTC. Translated, it reads CASSGLAGRPSSGANVLTF. This receptor chain uses TRBV9 and TRBJ2-6, with 11 bases matching TRBD2. V lost 3 bases and J lost 0 bases, and the count of bases not matched to a germline gene is 8. The CDR3, cysteine through phenylalanine, is 19 amino acids long. Just the 57-base CDR3 DNA is kept, in frame starting at base 1. CDR1 and CDR2 were assigned from the germline V gene as SGDLS and YYNGEE.